What follows is one T cell receptor (beta chain) and its context. Its antigen is still unknown. Trimming shortened V by 6 bases and J by 5 bases, and 13 bases separated the two germline ends. CDR3 length: 14 amino acids. Germline lookup yields CDR1 MNHNY and CDR2 SVGAGI (reference sequence). Clones were sequenced by immunoSEQ multiplex PCR, and TCRdb holds only the in-frame ones, with some missing. The table records about 2.1 million clones, 93% of them present only once. CD8 cells classed as naive were CD45RO-negative and positively selected for CCR7, excluding terminally differentiated effector memory CD45RA+ cells. This record comes from a study of shared clonotypes between healthy human individuals. Whole-study findings and limits: Unshared clonotypes carried lower generation probabilities than those common to all four donors. The donor pool, a small one, limited the genetic and exposure-history diversity represented.

The sequence came from a man aged 18 to 30 in good health. Some clones in this sample may be carry-over from other donors' samples. Sequenced: naive CD8+ T cells from PBMCs. V and J are TRBV6-6 and TRBJ1-4; a possible D gene is TRBD1 (5 bases). Written as DNA, the CDR3 is TGTGCCAGCAGATTACAGGTCGGGAATGAAAAACTGTTTTTT. This translates into CASRLQVGNEKLFF.